Shown below are 2 T cell receptor beta chains from a single sample sequenced in a study of T cells in Graves' hyperthyroidism and ophthalmopathy. TCR beta CDR3 regions were amplified from RNA. HTBI primers drove first-round RT-PCR of the TCR CDR3. TCRdb called the multiplex PCR reads again in MiXCR, with one record for every CDR3 protein. Of about 770,000 distinct CDR3 sequences detected, under 20% appear once; the ten largest clones hold 16%. Sequenced sample: blood. These receptors all come from a woman aged 50 to 65 with Graves' hyperthyroidism that later progressed to Graves' ophthalmopathy.

This chain joins TRBV25-1 and TRBJ1-5; D remains unclear. This CDR3 has 16 amino acids. Germline loops: CDR1 MGHDK, CDR2 SYGVNS. V was cut by 5 bases and J by 0 bases, with 14 bases left in between. This chain's CDR3 is CASSPPGPVSNQPQHF. The CDR3 DNA reads TGTGCCAGCAGTCCCCCGGGTCCGGTTAGCAATCAGCCCCAGCATTTT.

V gene TRBV6-5 combines with J gene TRBJ1-4; D may be TRBD1 (6 bases). V was cut by 2 bases and J by 7 bases, with 17 bases left in between. This CDR3 is built from 16 residues. The germline gives CDR1 MNHEY, CDR2 SVGAGI. The CDR3 DNA reads as TGTGCCAGCAGTTACGATTCCGGGACACAGGCTGAAAAACTGTTTTTT. It is translated as CASSYDSGTQAEKLFF.